Each of the 13 T cell receptor beta chains below was sequenced from the same sample in a study of blood T cell repertoires in COVID-19. Generated by immunoSEQ multiplex PCR, the TCRdb table keeps only in-frame clones and is missing some. The repertoire holds some 72,000 clones, with about nine tenths as singletons. The sample comprised peripheral blood. Every receptor here comes from a man in his forties or fifties with active or convalescent COVID-19.

The rearrangement links TRBV5-1 to TRBJ1-6; D is ambiguous. Germline CDR1 SGHRS, CDR2 YFSETQ. There are 13 residues in the CDR3. V gave up 4 bases and J gave up 8 bases, with 10 bases separating them. CDR3 sequence reads: CASSASGDSPLHF. DNA of the CDR3: TGCGCCAGCAGCGCCTCCGGGGATTCACCCCTCCACTTT.

The chain has TRBV11-2 and TRBJ1-6; 9 bases are a match to TRBD1. The CDR3 totals 16 residues. Germline lookup yields CDR1 SGHAT and CDR2 FQNNGV. The ends lost 1 base at V and 10 bases at J; junction bases unmatched: 8. The CDR3 coding sequence is TGTGCCAGCAGCTTAGCTCCGGGACAGGGCATCTCACCCCTCCACTTT. Its translation is CASSLAPGQGISPLHF. The whole variable domain, remainder taken from reference TRBV11-2 and TRBJ1-6, is EAGVAQSPRYKIIEKRQSVAFWCNPISGHATLYWYQQILGQGPKLLIQFQNNGVVDDSQLPKDRFSAERLKGVDSTLKIQPAKLEDSAVYLCASSLAPGQGISPLHFGNGTRLTVT.

This chain connects TRBV18 to TRBJ1-1; D may be TRBD1 (6 bases). Trimming took off 3 bases at V and 0 bases at J, with 8 bases between the two ends. The CDR3 covers 14 residues. Germline CDR1 and CDR2: KGHSH and LQKENI. Here the CDR3 DNA reads TGTGCCAGCTCACCTGGACAGTTGAACACTGAAGCTTTCTTT. The encoded protein is CASSPGQLNTEAFF. The entire variable domain, with the rest obtained from reference TRBV18 and TRBJ1-1, is as follows: NAGVMQNPRHLVRRRGQEARLRCSPMKGHSHVYWYRQLPEEGLKFMVYLQKENIIDESGMPKERFSAEFPKEGPSILRIQQVVRGDSAAYFCASSPGQLNTEAFFGQGTRLTVV.

CDR3 sequence: CASNIPESNQPQHF. The CDR3, as DNA: TGTGCCAGCAATATCCCGGAGAGCAATCAGCCCCAGCATTTT. This chain connects TRBV2 to TRBJ1-5, with D hard to call. The CDR3 extends over 14 amino acids. V lost 7 bases and J lost 1, with 11 bases in between. CDR1 is SNHLY and CDR2 is FYNNEI in the germline V gene. Full variable domain (outside the CDR3, taken from reference TRBV2 and TRBJ1-5): EPEVTQTPSHQVTQMGQEVILRCVPISNHLYFYWYRQILGQKVEFLVSFYNNEISEKSEIFDDQFSVERPDGSNFTLKIRSTKLEDSAMYFCASNIPESNQPQHFGDGTRLSIL.

This chain uses TRBV28 with TRBJ2-7; 8 nucleotides line up with TRBD2. J was trimmed by 4 bases and V by 7 bases; bases with no gene match: 12. This CDR3 region has 15 residues. Germline assignment: CDR1 MDHEN and CDR2 SYDVKM. The chain's CDR3 is CASTTSPSGGYEQYF. The CDR3 nucleotides are TGTGCCAGCACCACATCCCCCTCGGGAGGGTACGAGCAGTACTTC.

This clone came up once. The V and J genes are TRBV21-1 and TRBJ1-4. TRBV21-1 is flagged as a pseudogene. The CDR3 is 12 amino acids. CDR3 sequence: CASSTEREKLFF. In DNA, the CDR3 is TGTGCCAGCAGCACTGAGAGAGAAAAACTGTTTTTT.

This clone occurred once. The V gene is TRBV6-6, the J gene TRBJ1-1; D perhaps matches TRBD1 (5 bases). Germline CDR1 and CDR2: MNHNY and SVGAGI (reference sequence). V lost 4 bases to trimming and J lost 1 base, with 7 bases between them. The CDR3 length is 13 residues. In DNA form, the CDR3 reads TGTGCCAGCAGTTTCGACAGGAACACTGAAGCTTTCTTT. It encodes CASSFDRNTEAFF.

The chain is built from TRBV2 and TRBJ1-1; tentatively, D is TRBD1 (6 bases). V lost 6 bases and J 1 base, leaving 9 bases between the germline ends. CDR1 is SNHLY, CDR2 FYNNEI, per germline. This CDR3 is 13 amino acids long. CDR3 sequence reads: CASSGQTNTEAFF. The CDR3 DNA follows: TGTGCCAGCAGCGGACAGACGAACACTGAAGCTTTCTTT.

The V call is TRBV7-2, the J call TRBJ2-1, with 7 bases aligning to TRBD2. The CDR3 runs 16 residues. Germline assignment: CDR1 SGHTA and CDR2 FQGNSA. The junction had 9 bases not matched to a gene; V was cut back by 0 bases and J by 7 bases. CDR3 in DNA: TGTGCCAGCAGCTTAGCTCATGTGGGACTATCTAATGAGCAGTTCTTC. It translates to CASSLAHVGLSNEQFF. The full variable domain, its missing parts supplied by reference TRBV7-2 and TRBJ2-1, is GAGVSQSPSNKVTEKGKDVELRCDPISGHTALYWYRQSLGQGLEFLIYFQGNSAPDKSGLPSDRFSAERTGGSVSTLTIQRTQQEDSAVYLCASSLAHVGLSNEQFFGPGTRLTVL.

This chain links TRBV6-5 with TRBJ2-1; no clear D gene. Germline lookup yields CDR1 MNHEY and CDR2 SVGAGI. The V and J ends lost 4 bases and 7 bases respectively, with 8 bases between them. There are 12 residues in the CDR3. The CDR3 region has the DNA TGTGCCAGCAGTTCGAAGCGTAATGAGCAGTTCTTC. Amino acid sequence: CASSSKRNEQFF.

The rearrangement joins TRBV7-2 to TRBJ2-1; the match to TRBD1 covers 9 bases. Trimming took 4 bases from V and 7 from J; bases not matched to a gene: 5. CDR1 is SGHTA and CDR2 is FQGNSA in the germline V gene. The CDR3 extends over 14 amino acids. The CDR3 is CASSSSTGGNEQFF. The CDR3, as DNA: TGTGCCAGCAGCTCTTCGACAGGGGGAAATGAGCAGTTCTTC.

The chain links TRBV10-3 to TRBJ2-7, with D possibly being TRBD1 (6 bases). The V end was cut by 10 bases, the J end by 1 base, with 14 bases between. Germline V CDR1 and CDR2: ENHRY, SYGVKD. The CDR3 loop spans 13 amino acids. The CDR3 nucleotides are TGTGCCACCCGGGACACTAAATCCTACGAGCAGTACGTC. As protein: CATRDTKSYEQYV.

This chain connects TRBV7-8 to TRBJ2-1; the match to TRBD2 covers 9 bases. Germline V lookup: CDR1 SGHVS, CDR2 FQNEAQ. V trimming: 0 bases; J trimming: 5 bases; junction bases outside the gene matches: 14. The CDR3 is 19 residues long. This chain's CDR3 is CASSLARYGGGGRDNEQFF. CDR3 nucleotides: TGTGCCAGCAGCTTAGCGCGGTATGGAGGGGGCGGGAGGGACAATGAGCAGTTCTTC.